Below, one TCR beta chain is given with its context. The sample comes from a study of OX40 agonist ivuxolimab in advanced cancers. Germline CDR1 reads SGHRS; CDR2 reads YFSETQ. The germline V and J ends were trimmed by 0 bases and 1 base, with 7 bases remaining between them. There are 15 residues in the CDR3. Profiled with immunoSEQ multiplex PCR; TCRdb holds only in-frame clones, not every one. The top ten hold under 0.6% of the sample, which has some 57,000 clones, approximately 81% seen once. This specimen was CD4+ or CD8+ T cells sorted from blood, taken in a trial of the OX40 agonist ivuxolimab. The sequence came from an adult with an advanced solid tumor such as melanoma, head and neck, liver or kidney cancer. The chain has TRBV5-1 and TRBJ2-2; D gene uncertain. The CDR3 here is CASSLVLGNTGELFF. The DNA of the CDR3 is TGCGCCAGCAGCTTGGTTTTGGGGAACACCGGGGAGCTGTTTTTT.